Below, 9 T cell receptor beta chains from the same sample are listed, as sequenced in a study of tumor-infiltrating lymphocytes in primary liver carcinoma. Making TCR beta cDNA involved approximately 480 ng total RNA and a constant-region primer. Investigators got TCR beta libraries out of three nested multiplex PCR rounds, done with slightly modified ARM-PCR. It was with TRBV1-TRBV30 forward primers and a C-beta reverse primer that the first two PCR rounds were run, at roughly 11 cycles each. A single record per CDR3 protein comes from TCRdb applying MiXCR to the multiplex PCR reads. The sample yields a few hundred thousand distinct CDR3 sequences, nearly 60% seen once. For blood RNA, unsorted whole blood served as the source, and germline DNA was extracted too. The sequenced material came from peripheral blood. The source is a woman in her 30s with primary liver carcinoma and hepatitis B virus infection.

Comments on this clonotype: An end of the junction differs from the germline gene, which may be a read error. This chain uses TRBV5-4 with TRBJ2-3; 8 bases line up with TRBD2. Germline CDR1 is SGHNT and CDR2 is YYREEE (reference sequence). The CDR3 spans 16 residues. The CDR3 DNA is TGTACCAGCAGTGCAAATCCTAGCGGGCGTACAGATACGCAGTATTTT. As protein: CTSSANPSGRTDTQYF.

Turning to this clonotype: This clone may be a read error of a much larger clone one base away. This chain links TRBV12-3 or TRBV12-4 with TRBJ2-1; 10 nucleotides align to TRBD2. The CDR3 consists of 16 residues. The CDR3 loop reads CASSLGSSGSTNEKFF. CDR3 bases: TGTGCCAGCAGTTTGGGGTCTAGCGGGAGTACGAATGAGAAGTTCTTC.

In this sample, this clonotype turned up once. Possible read error: a much larger clone is one base away. J is TRBJ2-1 and V is TRBV29-1; no definite D call. Germline V gene lookup returns CDR1 SQVTM and CDR2 ANQGSEA. The CDR3 is made up of 15 amino acids. The V gene lost 4 bases and the J gene lost 0 bases, with 13 bases spanning the gap. CDR3 protein: CSVGDLVSSYNEQFF. Here the CDR3 DNA reads TGCAGCGTTGGGGATTTGGTAAGCTCCTACAATGAGCAGTTCTTC.

A remark on this clonotype: A much larger clone differs by one base, so this may be a read error. The rearrangement links TRBV6-2 or TRBV6-3 to TRBJ2-5, with 12 nucleotides matching TRBD2. The CDR3 consists of 15 residues. Germline V lookup: CDR1 MNHEY, CDR2 SVGEGT. V lost 8 bases to trimming and J lost 2 bases; unmatched junction nucleotides: 6. Here the CDR3 DNA reads TGTGCCAGCTGCCAAGGACTAGCGGGGCAAGAGACCCAGTACTTC. This codes for CASCQGLAGQETQYF.

The rearrangement uses TRBV30 and TRBJ2-3; 7 bases are shared with TRBD2. V was clipped by 8 bases and J by 2 bases; unmatched bases: 7. The CDR3 covers 13 residues. The germline CDR1 and CDR2 sequences are GTSNPN and SVGIG (reference sequence). The CDR3 nucleotides read TGTGCCCGAGCGGGGCGGGACACAGATACGCAGTATTTT. It yields the protein CARAGRDTDTQYF.

This chain uses TRBV25-1 with TRBJ2-7; TRBD2 is a possible D gene (5 bases). Germline V gives CDR1 MGHDK, CDR2 SYGVNS. Trimming took off 7 bases at V and 7 bases at J, with 17 bases between the two ends. The CDR3 runs 13 residues. The CDR3 is CASTGLASAEQYF. The CDR3 DNA is TGTGCCAGCACGGGATTAGCGTCGGCGGAGCAGTACTTC.

Only a few counts were recorded for this clonotype. CDR3 DNA: TGTGCCAGCAGCTTGGCCGCTCAGGGCTTTCAGCCCCAGCATTTT. As protein: CASSLAAQGFQPQHF. The chain employs TRBV5-6 and TRBJ1-5; perhaps TRBD1 as D (5 bases). Germline values: CDR1 SGHDT, CDR2 YYEEEE. The CDR3 spans 15 residues. V was shortened by 0 bases and J by 6 bases, with 13 bases between the two germline ends.

This chain connects TRBV5-4 to TRBJ2-5; possibly TRBD1 or TRBD2 for D (7 bases each). There are 16 residues in the CDR3. V dropped 7 bases and J dropped 0 bases, with 19 bases sitting between them. The germline V gene has CDR1 SGHNT and CDR2 YYREEE (reference sequence). The CDR3 DNA is TGTGCCAGCGGCTCAGGGGGGGTAGCACACCAAGAGACCCAGTACTTC. It encodes CASGSGGVAHQETQYF.

This clonotype was counted between two and nine times. This chain uses TRBV28 with TRBJ2-1; 11 bases align to TRBD2. V lost 6 bases to trimming and J lost 8 bases; unmatched junction nucleotides: 12. CDR3 length equals 16 residues. Germline V gene lookup returns CDR1 MDHEN and CDR2 SYDVKM. The CDR3 reads CASRSSTSGSFDEQFF. CDR3 DNA: TGTGCCAGCAGATCCTCAACTAGCGGGAGTTTCGATGAGCAGTTCTTC.